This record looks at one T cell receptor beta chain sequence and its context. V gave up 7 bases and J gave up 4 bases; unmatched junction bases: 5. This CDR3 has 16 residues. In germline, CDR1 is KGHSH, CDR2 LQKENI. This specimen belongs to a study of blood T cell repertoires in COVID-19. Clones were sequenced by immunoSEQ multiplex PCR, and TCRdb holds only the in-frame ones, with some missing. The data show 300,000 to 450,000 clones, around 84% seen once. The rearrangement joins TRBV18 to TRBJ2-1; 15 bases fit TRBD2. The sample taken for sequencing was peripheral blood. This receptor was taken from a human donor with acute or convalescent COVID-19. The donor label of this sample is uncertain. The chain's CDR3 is CASFQGTSGRYNEQFF. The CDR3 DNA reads TGTGCCAGCTTCCAAGGGACTAGCGGGAGGTACAATGAGCAGTTCTTC.